A selection of T cell receptor beta chains follows, all from one sample in a study of cytomegalovirus exposure and HLA in healthy donors. Data came from immunoSEQ multiplex PCR; TCRdb stores just in-frame clones and leaves some out. The sample consists of around 150,000 clones, around four fifths of them appearing once. The sequencing sample was made of PBMCs. Every receptor here comes from a woman between 25 and 40 years old in good health and CMV-seronegative. The CDR3 runs from the conserved cysteine through the conserved F or W. Each record gives: V gene, D gene, clone size, J gene, CDR3 protein, CDR3 DNA. The D gene is left open where the match is weak. Clone size is given for some rows only: seen once, a few or many times, or a class if the clone is expanded.

V: TRBV5-4
D: NA
size: NA
J: TRBJ1-5
CDR3: CASSLVGGPQHF
DNA: TGTGCCAGCAGCTTGGTAGGGGGGCCCCAGCATTTT

V: TRBV28
D: NA
size: NA
J: TRBJ2-7
CDR3: CASRSGDPAYEQYF
DNA: TGTGCCAGCAGGTCAGGGGATCCGGCTTACGAGCAGTACTTC

V: TRBV4-2
D: NA
size: NA
J: TRBJ2-5
CDR3: CASSQEVAEETQYF
DNA: TGTGCCAGCAGCCAAGAGGTAGCGGAAGAGACCCAGTACTTC

V: TRBV2
D: NA
size: NA
J: TRBJ2-3
CDR3: CASSDPIGTDTQYF
DNA: TGTGCCAGCAGTGATCCAATCGGGACAGATACGCAGTATTTT

V: TRBV25-1
D: NA
size: NA
J: TRBJ1-1
CDR3: CASRIGVSPEAFF
DNA: TGTGCCAGCAGAATAGGAGTTAGCCCTGAAGCTTTCTTT

V: TRBV9
D: NA
size: NA
J: TRBJ2-2
CDR3: CASGGLRAGELFF
DNA: TGTGCCAGCGGGGGGTTACGGGCCGGGGAGCTGTTTTTT

V: TRBV5-1
D: TRBD2
size: NA
J: TRBJ2-1
CDR3: CASSLYWTRGSSYNEQFF
DNA: TGCGCCAGCAGCTTGTACTGGACTAGGGGCAGCTCCTACAATGAGCAGTTCTTC

V: TRBV2
D: TRBD1
size: NA
J: TRBJ1-4
CDR3: CASSWTGRDEKLFF
DNA: TGTGCCAGCAGCTGGACAGGCAGGGATGAAAAACTGTTTTTT

V: TRBV5-1
D: TRBD2
size: NA
J: TRBJ2-3
CDR3: CASSFMPSGGADTQYF
DNA: TGCGCCAGCAGCTTTATGCCTAGCGGGGGGGCAGATACGCAGTATTTT

V: TRBV2
D: NA
size: NA
J: TRBJ1-1
CDR3: CASRGARSTEAFF
DNA: TGTGCCAGCAGGGGGGCTCGAAGCACTGAAGCTTTCTTT

V: TRBV29-1
D: NA
size: NA
J: TRBJ1-1
CDR3: CSVEPVRGAFF
DNA: TGCAGCGTTGAACCCGTTCGCGGGGCTTTCTTT

V: TRBV19
D: TRBD1
size: NA
J: TRBJ1-5
CDR3: CASNTGTGGFGVGNQPQHF
DNA: TGTGCCAGTAACACCGGGACAGGGGGCTTTGGAGTTGGCAATCAGCCCCAGCATTTT

V: TRBV5-1
D: NA
size: NA
J: TRBJ2-1
CDR3: CASSLVPGVYNEQFF
DNA: TGCGCCAGCAGCTTGGTTCCGGGGGTTTACAATGAGCAGTTCTTC

V: TRBV15
D: TRBD1
size: NA
J: TRBJ2-7
CDR3: CATSRVDRGYEQYF
DNA: TGTGCCACCAGCAGAGTCGACAGGGGATACGAGCAGTACTTC

V: TRBV6-1
D: TRBD2
size: few
J: TRBJ2-3
CDR3: CASSERGEDTQYF
DNA: TGTGCCAGCAGTGAGCGGGGGGAAGATACGCAGTATTTT

V: TRBV4-1
D: TRBD2
size: once
J: TRBJ2-1
CDR3: CASSQAVSGGGDEQFF
DNA: TGCGCCAGCAGCCAAGCGGTTAGCGGGGGAGGGGATGAGCAGTTCTTC

V: TRBV29-1
D: NA
size: NA
J: TRBJ1-1
CDR3: CSVVESGRMNTEAFF
DNA: TGCAGCGTTGTGGAGTCAGGGCGGATGAACACTGAAGCTTTCTTT

V: TRBV19
D: NA
size: NA
J: TRBJ2-7
CDR3: CASSIFGGEQYF
DNA: TGTGCCAGTAGTATTTTCGGGGGCGAGCAGTACTTC

V: TRBV11-2
D: NA
size: few
J: TRBJ2-7
CDR3: CASSLDRVKSNYEQYF
DNA: TGTGCCAGCAGCTTAGACAGGGTCAAATCCAACTACGAGCAGTACTTC

V: TRBV13
D: NA
size: few
J: TRBJ2-2
CDR3: CASSLDPGANTGELFF
DNA: TGTGCCAGCAGCTTAGATCCAGGGGCCAACACCGGGGAGCTGTTTTTT

V: TRBV6-5
D: NA
size: NA
J: TRBJ1-1
CDR3: CASSYSFTPINTEAFF
DNA: TGTGCCAGCAGTTACTCGTTTACTCCGATCAACACTGAAGCTTTCTTT

V: TRBV6-5
D: NA
size: NA
J: TRBJ2-5
CDR3: CASSYGKGYGEQYF
DNA: TGTGCCAGCAGTTATGGAAAAGGGTACGGGGAGCAGTACTTC

V: TRBV18
D: TRBD1
size: NA
J: TRBJ1-1
CDR3: CSSSPTPERTGGANTEAFF
DNA: TGTTCCAGCTCACCGACTCCGGAACGGACAGGGGGCGCGAACACTGAAGCTTTCTTT

V: TRBV5-4
D: TRBD1
size: NA
J: TRBJ2-2
CDR3: CASSHATGGRTGELFF
DNA: TGTGCCAGCAGCCATGCAACAGGGGGGCGCACCGGGGAGCTGTTTTTT

V: TRBV30
D: TRBD1
size: NA
J: TRBJ1-2
CDR3: CAWMPGQGNYGYTF
DNA: TGTGCCTGGATGCCGGGACAGGGTAACTATGGCTACACCTTC

V: TRBV7-2
D: NA
size: few
J: TRBJ1-4
CDR3: CASSLVGGWTNEKLFF
DNA: TGTGCCAGCAGCTTAGTCGGGGGTTGGACTAATGAAAAACTGTTTTTT

V: TRBV4-1
D: TRBD1
size: NA
J: TRBJ1-2
CDR3: CASSQPRQGRNGYTF
DNA: TGCGCCAGCAGCCAACCCCGACAGGGAAGAAACGGCTACACCTTC

V: TRBV2
D: NA
size: few
J: TRBJ1-2
CDR3: CASSEDRTNYGYTF
DNA: TGTGCCAGCAGCGAGGACAGAACTAACTATGGCTACACCTTC

V: TRBV5-6
D: NA
size: NA
J: TRBJ2-5
CDR3: CASSLIGGGGETQYF
DNA: TGTGCCAGCAGCTTGATAGGAGGGGGGGGAGAGACCCAGTACTTC

V: TRBV19
D: NA
size: NA
J: TRBJ2-5
CDR3: CASSMGGRQQETQYF
DNA: TGTGCCAGTAGTATGGGAGGACGGCAGCAAGAGACCCAGTACTTC